This T cell receptor (beta chain) was sequenced in a study of cytomegalovirus exposure and HLA in healthy donors. CDR1 is MNHNS and CDR2 is SASEGT in the germline V gene. Germline trimming cut 1 base from V and 7 bases from J; bases unmatched to any gene: 21. The CDR3 loop spans 21 amino acids. The PCR used 60 Vbeta and 13 Jbeta primers. The table came from immunoSEQ multiplex PCR; TCRdb's copy has only in-frame clones and leaves some out. The sample includes 95,000 to 150,000 clones, about three fifths of them seen just once. General observations from the study: The study dropped some indistinguishable V segments, TRBV6-2 and TRBV6-3 among them.

Points on this clone: Its specificity is unknown.

The chain recombines TRBV6-1 with TRBJ1-6; 8 bases line up with TRBD1. Sequenced input: PBMCs. The sequence came from a woman aged 40 to 50 in good health and CMV-seropositive. CDR3: CASSEGLGFRGRPRRNSPLHF. In nucleotides, the CDR3 is TGTGCCAGCAGTGAAGGTCTGGGGTTCAGGGGGCGCCCCCGACGGAATTCACCCCTCCACTTT.